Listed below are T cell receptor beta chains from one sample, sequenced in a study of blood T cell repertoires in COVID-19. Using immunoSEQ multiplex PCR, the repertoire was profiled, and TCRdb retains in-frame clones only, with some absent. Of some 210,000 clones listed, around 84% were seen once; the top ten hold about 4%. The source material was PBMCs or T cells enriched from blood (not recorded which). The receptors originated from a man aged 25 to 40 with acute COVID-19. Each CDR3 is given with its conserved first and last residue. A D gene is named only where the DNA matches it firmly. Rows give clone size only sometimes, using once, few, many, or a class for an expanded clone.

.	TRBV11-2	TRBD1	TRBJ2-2	TGTGCCACCTCGGGACAGGGGTACACCGGGGAGCTGTTTTTT	CATSGQGYTGELFF
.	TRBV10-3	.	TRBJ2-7	TGTGCCATCAGAGGCGGGACGGCGAGCCGCTACGAGCAGTACTTC	CAIRGGTASRYEQYF
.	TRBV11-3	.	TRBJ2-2	TGTGCCAGCAGTCCTCAGGGTTTTGGCGGGGAGCTGTTTTTT	CASSPQGFGGELFF
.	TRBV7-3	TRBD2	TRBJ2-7	TGTGCCAGCAGCTTAATACGTCCTAGCGGGGCAATCCTTTACTACGAGCAGTACTTC	CASSLIRPSGAILYYEQYF
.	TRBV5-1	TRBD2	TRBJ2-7	TGCGCCAGCAGCTTAAGAAGCGGGGCCACCTACGAGCAGTACTTC	CASSLRSGATYEQYF
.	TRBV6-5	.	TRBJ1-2	TGTGCCAGCAGGAACCCGGGACGGGGGTATGGCTACACCTTC	CASRNPGRGYGYTF
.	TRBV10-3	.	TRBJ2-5	TGTGCCATCAGACAAAAGGAGACCCAGTACTTC	CAIRQKETQYF
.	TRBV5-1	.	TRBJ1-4	TGCGCCAGCAGCTTGGCCCTAGGAAATGAAAAACTGTTTTTT	CASSLALGNEKLFF
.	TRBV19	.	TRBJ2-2	TGTGCCAGTAGTATAGTCCTTCAGAAACCTGAGAACACCGGGGAGCTGTTTTTT	CASSIVLQKPENTGELFF
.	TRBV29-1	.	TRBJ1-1	TGCAGCGCCCGGACAGCTGAAGCTTTCTTT	CSARTAEAFF
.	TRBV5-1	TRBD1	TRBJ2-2	TGCGCCAGCAGTCCCGGGACAGGGGGTCACGGGGAGCTGTTTTTT	CASSPGTGGHGELFF
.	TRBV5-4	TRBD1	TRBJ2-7	TGTGCCAGCAGCTCGGGACAGGGGGCCTACGAGCAGTACTTC	CASSSGQGAYEQYF
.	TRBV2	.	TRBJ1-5	TGTGCCAGCTCCACAGACAGCGCAGGAGGGCAGCCCCAGCATTTT	CASSTDSAGGQPQHF
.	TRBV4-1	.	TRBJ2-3	TGCGCCAGCAGCCCGGAGCAGGGATTAAGGGATACGCAGTATTTT	CASSPEQGLRDTQYF
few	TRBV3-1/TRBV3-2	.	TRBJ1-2	TGTGCCAGCAGCCAGGGCTTGGGTGGCTACACCTTC	CASSQGLGGYTF
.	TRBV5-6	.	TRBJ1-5	TGTGCCAGCAGCCAGGCCGGGGGGAACAATCAGCCCCAGCATTTT	CASSQAGGNNQPQHF
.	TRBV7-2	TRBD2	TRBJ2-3	TGTGCCAGCAGCTTTACTAGCGGGGGGGCCTTGGGAGATACGCAGTATTTT	CASSFTSGGALGDTQYF
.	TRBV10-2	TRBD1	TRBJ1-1	TGCGCCAGCAGGGGACAGGGTAACACTGAAGCTTTCTTT	CASRGQGNTEAFF
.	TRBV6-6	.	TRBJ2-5	TGTGCCAGCAGCCTCGGGGAGACCCAGTACTTC	CASSLGETQYF
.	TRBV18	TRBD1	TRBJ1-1	TGTGCCAGCTCCCTCGACAGGGGCGATTTGAACACTGAAGCTTTCTTT	CASSLDRGDLNTEAFF
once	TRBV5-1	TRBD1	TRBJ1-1	TGCGCCAGCACGCAAGAGGAGGGGGCGGCTGAAGCTTTCTTT	CASTQEEGAAEAFF
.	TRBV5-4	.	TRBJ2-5	TGTGCCAGCAGCTTGGAACGGTTCCAAGAGACCCAGTACTTC	CASSLERFQETQYF
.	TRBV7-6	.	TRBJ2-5	TGTGCCAGCAGCTTATTAGGCGGGGGCGAGACCCAGTACTTC	CASSLLGGGETQYF
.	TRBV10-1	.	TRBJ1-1	TGCGCCAGCAGTGAGGCAGGGGAGAGTCGGGCTTTCTTT	CASSEAGESRAFF
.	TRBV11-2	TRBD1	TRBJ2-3	TGTGCCAGCAGCCCCGGAGACAGGGATCCAGATACGCAGTATTTT	CASSPGDRDPDTQYF
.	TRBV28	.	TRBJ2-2	TGTGCCAGCAGTCCTTTAATACGGACAGACCGAAGCACCGGGGAGCTGTTTTTT	CASSPLIRTDRSTGELFF
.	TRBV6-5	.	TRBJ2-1	TGTGCCAGCAGTTATGGCGGTTACAATGAGCAGTTCTTC	CASSYGGYNEQFF
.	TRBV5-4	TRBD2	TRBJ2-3	TGTGCCAGCAGCTTGGATAGCGGGGGAAGCACAGATACGCAGTATTTT	CASSLDSGGSTDTQYF
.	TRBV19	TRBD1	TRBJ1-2	TGTGCCAGTACCTCCTCGGACAGGTTCTATGGCTACACCTTC	CASTSSDRFYGYTF
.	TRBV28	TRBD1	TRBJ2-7	TGTGCCAGCAGCGGACAGGGGGCGATCAACTACGAGCAGTACTTC	CASSGQGAINYEQYF
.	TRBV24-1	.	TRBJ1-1	TGTGCCACCAGTGATTCATCCCCGGACAGAGGGTGGTCTGAAGCTTTCTTT	CATSDSSPDRGWSEAFF
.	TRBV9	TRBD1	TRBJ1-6	TGTGCCAGCAGCGTAGGACAGGGGAATTCACCCCTCCACTTT	CASSVGQGNSPLHF
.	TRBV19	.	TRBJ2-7	TGTGCCAGTAGCCCTGGGCGACAGCCCTACGAGCAGTACTTC	CASSPGRQPYEQYF
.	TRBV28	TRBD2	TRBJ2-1	TGTGCCAGCAGTGCGTGGGGCGGTAGCGGGGGGGCTAGTAATGAGCAGTTCTTC	CASSAWGGSGGASNEQFF
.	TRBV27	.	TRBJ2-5	TGTGCCAGCAGTTTAGCGGGGGCAGAGACCCAGTACTTC	CASSLAGAETQYF
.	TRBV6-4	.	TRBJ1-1	TGTGCCAGCAAATCCGGGACTTTGAACACTGAAGCTTTCTTT	CASKSGTLNTEAFF
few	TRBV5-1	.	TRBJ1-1	TGCGCCAGCAGCTTGGTTAGCCAGGGAAGGACTGAAGCTTTCTTT	CASSLVSQGRTEAFF
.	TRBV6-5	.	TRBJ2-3	TGTGCCAGCGGGGGCGGGGGACACACAGATACGCAGTATTTT	CASGGGGHTDTQYF
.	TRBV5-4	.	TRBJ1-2	TGTGCCAGCAGCTTAAATACCAGGGGAAGCTATGGCTACACCTTC	CASSLNTRGSYGYTF
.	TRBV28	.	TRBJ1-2	TGTGCCAGCAGGGGGGCAGGGATCGACTATGGCTACACCTTC	CASRGAGIDYGYTF
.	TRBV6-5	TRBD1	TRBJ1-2	TGTGCCAGCAGTTTTCAGGGGGGAAGAGATGGCTACACCTTC	CASSFQGGRDGYTF
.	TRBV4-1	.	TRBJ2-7	TGCGCCAGCAGCCAAGTAGGGGGGGCCCTCTCTGGATTCACCTACGAGCAGTACTTC	CASSQVGGALSGFTYEQYF
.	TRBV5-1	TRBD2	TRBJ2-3	TGCGCCAGCAGCACTGGATCCAGCGGGGGGAGCACAGATACGCAGTATTTT	CASSTGSSGGSTDTQYF
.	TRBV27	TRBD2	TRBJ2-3	TGTGCCAGCAGTTTATCGCGGTTAGCGGGAGATACGCAGTATTTT	CASSLSRLAGDTQYF
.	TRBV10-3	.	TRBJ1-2	TGTGCCATCAGTGAGTCCCGGACGGGGGAATATGGCTACACCTTC	CAISESRTGEYGYTF